A single TCR beta chain is shown here with its context. The CDR3 consists of 14 residues. J was trimmed by 1 base and V by 1 base; bases with no gene match: 0. Germline-derived CDR1 and CDR2 are KGHSH and LQKENI. The record originates from a study of cytomegalovirus exposure and HLA in healthy donors. This PCR relied on a set of 60 Vbeta primers and 13 Jbeta primers. The table came from immunoSEQ multiplex PCR; TCRdb's copy has only in-frame clones and leaves some out. The sample includes around 140,000 clones, 70% to 80% seen only once; the top ten take 13%. Material: PBMCs. This clonotype was obtained from a middle-aged man in good health and CMV-seropositive. The genes are TRBV18 and TRBJ1-1; 7 positions agree with TRBD1. As DNA, the CDR3 is TGTGCCAGCTCACCACAGGGGGCGAACACTGAAGCTTTCTTT. As protein: CASSPQGANTEAFF.